This TCR beta chain is drawn from a study of T cell changes during pregnancy in multiple sclerosis. The V gene's germline CDR1 is MNHEY and CDR2 SMNVEV (reference sequence). V lost 4 bases to trimming and J lost 7 bases, with 20 bases between them. The CDR3 spans 16 residues. Only in-frame clones appear in the TCRdb table, and some are missing; sequencing was by immunoSEQ multiplex PCR. Counted here are 30,000 to 40,000 clones, about 87% occurring once; the ten biggest clones make up more than 7%. This sequence was found in a female donor with multiple sclerosis, enrolled in a pregnancy study. The V and J genes are TRBV27 and TRBJ1-5; unclear D gene. The source was CD8+ T cells from peripheral blood mononuclear cells, collected before pregnancy. The CDR3 DNA follows: TGTGCCAGCAGTTCCAGATTGGGCCCGTCCCCGCAGCCCCAGCATTTT. It is translated as CASSSRLGPSPQPQHF.